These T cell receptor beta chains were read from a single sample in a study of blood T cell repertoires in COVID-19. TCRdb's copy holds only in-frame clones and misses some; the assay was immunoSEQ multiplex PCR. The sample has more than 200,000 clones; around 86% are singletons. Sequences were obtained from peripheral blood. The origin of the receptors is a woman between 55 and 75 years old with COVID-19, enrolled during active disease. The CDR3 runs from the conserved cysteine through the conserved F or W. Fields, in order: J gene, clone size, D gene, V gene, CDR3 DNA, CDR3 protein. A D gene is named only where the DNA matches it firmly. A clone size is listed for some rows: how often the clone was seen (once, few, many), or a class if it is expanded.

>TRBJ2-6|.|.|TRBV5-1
TGCGCCAGCAACCCACTCCGGGTCTCTGGGGCCAACGTCCTGACTTTC
CASNPLRVSGANVLTF
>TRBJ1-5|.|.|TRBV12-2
TGTGCAAGTCGCATCTCAGGGATAAAGTTTCATCAGCCCCAGCATTTT
CASRISGIKFHQPQHF
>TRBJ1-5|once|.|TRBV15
TGTGCCACCAGCCCTGGAGGAAATCAGCCCCAGCATTTT
CATSPGGNQPQHF
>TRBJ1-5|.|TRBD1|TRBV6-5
TGTGCCAGCTGGGGACAGGGGGCGAGGCAGCCCCAGCATTTT
CASWGQGARQPQHF
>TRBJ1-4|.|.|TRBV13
TGTGCCAGCAGCCTGGGAGTCCGACCGGTGTTTAATGAAAAACTGTTTTTT
CASSLGVRPVFNEKLFF
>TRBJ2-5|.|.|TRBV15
TGTGCCACCAGCAGAGGACTGGCCCCAGAGACCCAGTACTTC
CATSRGLAPETQYF
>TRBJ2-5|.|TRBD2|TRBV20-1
TGCAGTGCTAGTGGTAGCGGGAGAGAGACCCAGTACTTC
CSASGSGRETQYF
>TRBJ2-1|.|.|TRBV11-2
TGTGCCAGCAGCTTAGATTTCGGACAGTCCAATGAGCAGTTCTTC
CASSLDFGQSNEQFF
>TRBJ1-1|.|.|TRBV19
TGTGCCAGTAGTTCAGAACAGAACACTGAAGCTTTCTTT
CASSSEQNTEAFF
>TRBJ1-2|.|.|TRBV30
TGTGCCCTCGGGGGGAACTATGGCTACACCTTC
CALGGNYGYTF
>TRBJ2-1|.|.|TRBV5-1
TGCGCCAGCAGCCCCTATACCAATGAGCAGTTCTTC
CASSPYTNEQFF